This section outlines one T cell receptor (beta chain) sequence together with its context. The method was immunoSEQ multiplex PCR; TCRdb's version includes in-frame clones alone and lacks a portion of them. The sample holds tens of thousands of clones, around nine tenths seen once. The data stem from a study of control samples from healthy donors and cancer patients. V dropped 4 bases and J dropped 2 bases, with 15 bases sitting between them. This CDR3 has 16 residues. Germline-derived CDR1 and CDR2 are SGHDN and FVKESK. The source is a man aged 25-45 years with colorectal cancer. Sequencing was done on a sample of PBMCs. The V and J genes are TRBV14 and TRBJ2-1; D is tentatively TRBD1 or TRBD2 (5 bases each). The CDR3 DNA reads as TGTGCCAGCAGCCGCGACGGCGTGGGGGCCTACAATGAGCAGTTCTTC. It encodes CASSRDGVGAYNEQFF.